These 28 T cell receptor beta chains were sequenced from one sample in a study of vaccination effects on CD4 cells after COVID-19. Antigen-specific CD4+ T cells were expanded (with viral peptide pools) by the ViraFEST assay ahead of sequencing. Isolating CD4+ T cells followed approximately 9 days of culture. Vaccine recipients had no previous SARS-CoV-2 infection; their nucleocapsid antibodies were negative. These receptors have no known antigen. Here immunoSEQ multiplex PCR was the method, and the copy in TCRdb shows in-frame clones only, minus some. The table has roughly 67,000 clones, around 79% seen once. The sample in question was CD4+ T cells from PBMCs cultured with SARS-CoV-2 spike peptides, obtained before COVID-19 vaccination. The source is a human donor who received a COVID-19 vaccine.

V is TRBV6-2 or TRBV6-3 and J is TRBJ2-3; 7 nucleotides line up with TRBD1. Germline V gene sequence: CDR1 MNHEY, CDR2 SVGEGT. CDR3 length: 17 amino acids. Trimming removed 2 bases from V and 7 bases from J; junction bases left unmatched: 15. For the CDR3, the DNA is TGTGCCAGCAGTTACCGGGGACAGAGGATTACACCGAATACGCAGTATTTT. It encodes CASSYRGQRITPNTQYF.

This chain joins TRBV19 and TRBJ1-5; D unresolved. Trimming pared 5 bases from V and 8 bases from J, leaving 19 bases between. Germline V gives CDR1 LNHDA, CDR2 SQIVND (reference sequence). CDR3 size: 15 residues. The CDR3 DNA is TGTGCCAGTAGTCCCCTCCCAAGGAGTAGGGAGCCCCAGCATTTT. It specifies CASSPLPRSREPQHF.

This rearrangement joins TRBV5-1 to TRBJ2-5; D gene unclear. Trimming removed 1 base at V and 2 bases at J, with 9 bases between. The CDR3 is 14 amino acids. Germline-derived CDR1 and CDR2 are SGHRS and YFSETQ. The CDR3 sequence is CASSLQFSQETQYF. Here the CDR3 DNA reads TGCGCCAGCAGCTTGCAGTTCTCTCAAGAGACCCAGTACTTC.

The CDR3 DNA follows: TGTGCCAGCAGGTCAAACACAGATACGCAGTATTTT. It yields the protein CASRSNTDTQYF. The gene calls are TRBV6-5 and TRBJ2-3; the D is unclear. CDR3 size: 12 residues. The V gene lost 6 bases and the J gene lost 2 bases, with 6 bases spanning the gap. Per the germline V gene, CDR1 is MNHEY and CDR2 is SVGAGI.

V usage is TRBV10-3 and J usage is TRBJ2-5; 8 nucleotides agree with TRBD2. The CDR3 is 14 amino acids. With V trimmed by 6 bases and J by 4 bases, 7 bases remained unmatched. Germline V gene lookup returns CDR1 ENHRY and CDR2 SYGVKD. In DNA, the CDR3 is TGTGCCATCAGGGCTGGACTAGCTGGAGAGACCCAGTACTTC. Translating it yields CAIRAGLAGETQYF.

The V call is TRBV5-6, the J call TRBJ1-3, with a possible D match to TRBD1 (5 bases). V dropped 0 bases and J dropped 4 bases, with 11 bases sitting between them. The germline gives CDR1 SGHDT, CDR2 YYEEEE. The CDR3 sequence is 15 residues long. The CDR3 DNA reads TGTGCCAGCAGCTTGGCCGGGACGTCGGGAAACACCATATATTTT. Translating it yields CASSLAGTSGNTIYF.

This chain links TRBV7-2 with TRBJ2-3; 13 nucleotides agree with TRBD2. CDR3 length equals 18 residues. J gave up 4 bases and V 2 bases, and 9 bases lay outside the gene matches. The germline V gene encodes CDR1 SGHTA and CDR2 FQGNSA. The CDR3 nucleotides read TGTGCCAGCAGCTTAACTAGCGGGGGGGTAATTCCTGCAGATACGCAGTATTTT. Its translation is CASSLTSGGVIPADTQYF.

The chain recombines TRBV3-1 (or the pseudogene TRBV3-2) with TRBJ2-3, with TRBD2 matching 9 bases. Germline loops: CDR1 LGHDT, CDR2 YNNKEL (reference sequence). This CDR3 comprises 18 residues. V lost 1 base and J lost 0; bases outside the gene matches: 8. In DNA, the CDR3 is TGTGCCAGCAGCCAAGGGCGGGGGGGAAATACTAGCACAGATACGCAGTATTTT. This sequence encodes CASSQGRGGNTSTDTQYF.

The chain employs TRBV30 and TRBJ2-1; 12 nucleotides match TRBD2. Germline V gene lookup returns CDR1 GTSNPN and CDR2 SVGIG (reference sequence). The V segment lost 2 bases and the J segment 3 bases; nucleotides outside the gene matches: 2. The CDR3 consists of 15 residues. The CDR3 loop is CAWSTSGGRYNEQFF. In nucleotides, the CDR3 is TGTGCCTGGAGTACTAGCGGGGGGCGCTACAATGAGCAGTTCTTC. Combining the CDR3 with reference TRBV30 and TRBJ2-1 gives the whole variable domain SQTIHQWPATLVQPVGSPLSLECTVEGTSNPNLYWYRQAAGRGLQLLFYSVGIGQISSEVPQNLSASRPQDRQFILSSKKLLLSDSGFYLCAWSTSGGRYNEQFFGPGTRLTVL.

Comment on this clone: Relative to the germline gene, one junction end is altered; a read error may explain this. In the same sample, other DNA sequences code for this CDR3. The V gene is TRBV18, the J gene TRBJ1-3; possibly TRBD1 for D (6 bases). Germline V gene data show CDR1 as KGHSH and CDR2 as LQKENI. This CDR3 has 14 amino acids. The CDR3 DNA follows: TGTGCCAGCTCCCCACAGGGTTCTGGAAACACCATATATTTT. It is translated as CASSPQGSGNTIYF.

V is TRBV18 and J is TRBJ2-6, with D perhaps given as TRBD1 or TRBD2 (5 bases each). The germline CDR1 and CDR2 sequences are KGHSH and LQKENI. The ends were cut back, 1 base at V and 2 bases at J, with 12 bases in the middle. CDR3 length equals 17 residues. The CDR3 DNA sequence: TGTGCCAGCTCACCACTTGAGGGGTCAGCTGGGGCCAACGTCCTGACTTTC. Protein product: CASSPLEGSAGANVLTF. Variable domain in full (rest from reference TRBV18 and TRBJ2-6): NAGVMQNPRHLVRRRGQEARLRCSPMKGHSHVYWYRQLPEEGLKFMVYLQKENIIDESGMPKERFSAEFPKEGPSILRIQQVVRGDSAAYFCASSPLEGSAGANVLTFGAGSRLTVL.

This rearrangement joins TRBV7-9 to TRBJ1-3; TRBD1 matches at 7 bases. V gave up 0 bases and J gave up 12 bases; unmatched junction bases: 14. The germline V gene has CDR1 SEHNR and CDR2 FQNEAQ (reference sequence). The CDR3 runs to 16 residues. CDR3 nucleotides: TGTGCCAGCAGCTTAGCAGGTGGAGCAGGGGGAGGCCTCATATATTTT. Translation gives CASSLAGGAGGGLIYF.

There are a few counts of this clone. The V gene is TRBV2, the J gene TRBJ2-2; D uncertain. V lost 4 bases and J lost 1, with 4 bases in between. The CDR3 consists of 13 residues. Germline lookup yields CDR1 SNHLY and CDR2 FYNNEI. CDR3 loop: CASSVGNTGELFF. CDR3 DNA sequence: TGTGCCAGCAGTGTAGGGAACACCGGGGAGCTGTTTTTT. Full variable domain (remainder filled in from reference TRBV2 and TRBJ2-2): EPEVTQTPSHQVTQMGQEVILRCVPISNHLYFYWYRQILGQKVEFLVSFYNNEISEKSEIFDDQFSVERPDGSNFTLKIRSTKLEDSAMYFCASSVGNTGELFFGEGSRLTVL.

This chain links TRBV3-1 (or the pseudogene TRBV3-2) with TRBJ2-3, with TRBD2 matching 15 bases. J was trimmed by 6 bases and V by 4 bases; bases with no gene match: 5. Germline loops: CDR1 LGHDT, CDR2 YNNKEL (reference sequence). The CDR3 spans 16 residues. CDR3: CASSRRTSGGADTQYF. The DNA for the CDR3 is TGTGCCAGCAGCCGTCGGACTAGCGGGGGGGCCGATACGCAGTATTTT.

The chain carries TRBV7-2 and TRBJ1-2; D remains ambiguous. Germline CDR1 is SGHTA and CDR2 is FQGNSA. The CDR3 sequence is 14 residues long. V was pared by 3 bases and J by 2 bases, with 10 bases between. In DNA, the CDR3 is TGTGCCAGCAGCTTTCAGACGGGGAACTATGGCTACACCTTC. It specifies CASSFQTGNYGYTF.

The chain has TRBV7-2 and TRBJ1-2; 12 nucleotides agree with TRBD1. Germline V gives CDR1 SGHTA, CDR2 FQGNSA. The CDR3 loop spans 17 amino acids. V trimming: 6 bases; J trimming: 6 bases; junction bases outside the gene matches: 14. CDR3 amino acids: CASSSPGQGAGKHGYTF. CDR3 coding DNA: TGTGCCAGCAGTTCACCGGGACAGGGGGCTGGAAAACATGGCTACACCTTC.

The chain uses TRBV5-1 and TRBJ2-5, with a tentative D call TRBD1 (5 bases). Germline V CDR1 and CDR2: SGHRS, YFSETQ. Trimming cost V 2 bases and J 1 base, with 12 bases left between them. The CDR3 spans 15 residues. The CDR3 protein is CASSFMVGLQETQYF. The CDR3 nucleotides read TGCGCCAGCAGCTTTATGGTGGGGCTCCAAGAGACCCAGTACTTC.

This chain uses TRBV5-1 with TRBJ1-2; the D is unclear. The CDR3 sequence is 15 residues long. Germline CDR1 reads SGHRS; CDR2 reads YFSETQ. Trimming pared 0 bases from V and 0 bases from J, leaving 9 bases between. The chain's CDR3 is CASSLVQSANYGYTF. CDR3 in DNA: TGCGCCAGCAGCTTGGTTCAGTCAGCTAACTATGGCTACACCTTC.

Written as DNA, the CDR3 is TGTGCCAGCAGCCAAGTTGGCTCGGAATATACGCAGTATTTT. It translates to CASSQVGSEYTQYF. This chain joins TRBV3-1 (or the pseudogene TRBV3-2) and TRBJ2-3, with D hard to call. This CDR3 has 14 amino acids. Between the trimmed V and J ends, which lost 1 base and 7 bases, there was a span of 12 bases. Germline loops: CDR1 LGHDT, CDR2 YNNKEL (reference sequence).

This clone has just a few counts. The chain has TRBV6-4 and TRBJ1-2; D might be TRBD1 (5 bases). The V and J ends lost 5 bases and 8 bases respectively, with 18 bases between them. Germline assignment: CDR1 MRHNA and CDR2 SNTAGT. The CDR3 length is 14 residues. CDR3 nucleotide sequence: TGTGCCAGCAGTATCTCCGGGACTAGCGCCGGCTACACCTTC. It encodes CASSISGTSAGYTF.

This chain links TRBV18 with TRBJ1-4, with D hard to call. Germline values: CDR1 KGHSH, CDR2 LQKENI. The CDR3 loop spans 14 amino acids. V dropped 3 bases and J dropped 0 bases, with 5 bases sitting between them. The chain's CDR3 is CASSPGSTNEKLFF. In nucleotides, the CDR3 is TGTGCCAGCTCACCGGGGTCAACTAATGAAAAACTGTTTTTT.

V is TRBV7-2 and J is TRBJ2-5; TRBD2 is a possible D gene (5 bases). This CDR3 comprises 14 residues. Germline CDR1 is SGHTA and CDR2 is FQGNSA. V shed 1 base and J shed 4 bases, with 10 bases lying between them. In DNA form, the CDR3 reads TGTGCCAGCAGCTTAGGAGGGCCGAGAGAGACCCAGTACTTC. This translates into CASSLGGPRETQYF.

The rearrangement joins TRBV19 to TRBJ2-6; D ambiguous. The V end was cut by 6 bases, the J end by 0 bases, with 9 bases between. Germline assignment: CDR1 LNHDA and CDR2 SQIVND (reference sequence). The CDR3 runs to 15 residues. DNA for the CDR3: TGTGCCAGTAGCCTAGGGATCTCTGGGGCCAACGTCCTGACTTTC. Translating gives CASSLGISGANVLTF.

The chain recombines TRBV6-6 with TRBJ1-1, with D maybe TRBD1 (5 bases). The CDR3 runs to 17 residues. Germline V gene data show CDR1 as MNHNY and CDR2 as SVGAGI (reference sequence). Trimming took off 5 bases at V and 8 bases at J, with 27 bases between the two ends. The CDR3 is CASSPSLQAIGGREAFF. The DNA for the CDR3 is TGTGCCAGCAGTCCATCTCTTCAGGCCATTGGGGGTAGGGAAGCTTTCTTT.

V usage is TRBV5-1 and J usage is TRBJ1-2, with 7 bases aligning to TRBD1. The CDR3 extends over 14 amino acids. The V and J ends lost 2 bases and 1 base, in that order; junction bases with no gene match: 2. Germline assignment: CDR1 SGHRS and CDR2 YFSETQ. CDR3 bases: TGCGCCAGCAGCTTTGCAGGGGGTAACTATGGCTACACCTTC. Its protein is CASSFAGGNYGYTF.

The genes are TRBV12-5 and TRBJ2-2; D gene unclear. Deletions cut 0 bases from V and 0 bases from J, with 8 bases between. Germline CDR1 reads LGHNT; CDR2 reads FRNRAP. There are 16 residues in the CDR3. The CDR3 DNA is TGTGCTAGTGGTTTGGTAGGTAATGCGAACACCGGGGAGCTGTTTTTT. The encoded protein is CASGLVGNANTGELFF.

This clone turned up a few times. The V call is TRBV7-8, the J call TRBJ1-5; TRBD1 is a possible D gene (6 bases). The germline V gene has CDR1 SGHVS and CDR2 FQNEAQ. V lost 5 bases to trimming and J lost 1 base, with 15 bases between them. The CDR3 runs to 16 residues. The CDR3 spells CASSATGTVSNQPQHF. The CDR3 DNA reads as TGTGCCAGCAGCGCAACAGGGACGGTAAGCAATCAGCCCCAGCATTTT.

The sample holds one count of this clone. The V call is TRBV3-1 (or the pseudogene TRBV3-2), the J call TRBJ2-2; TRBD2 aligns across 7 bases. Germline CDR1 and CDR2: LGHDT and YNNKEL (reference sequence). V lost 0 bases and J lost 4; bases outside the gene matches: 5. The CDR3 contains 16 residues. In DNA, the CDR3 is TGTGCCAGCAGCCAAGATTCGGGGGGAGGCACCGGGGAGCTGTTTTTT. It codes for CASSQDSGGGTGELFF.